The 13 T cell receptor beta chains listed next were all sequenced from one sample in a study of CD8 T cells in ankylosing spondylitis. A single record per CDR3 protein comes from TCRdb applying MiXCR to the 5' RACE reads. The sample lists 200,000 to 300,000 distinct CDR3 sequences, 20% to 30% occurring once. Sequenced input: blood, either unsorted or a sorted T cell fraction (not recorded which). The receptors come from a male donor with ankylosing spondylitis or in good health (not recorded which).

The CDR3 loop is CASSLRDTTYEQYF. The CDR3 DNA follows: TGTGCCAGCAGTCTTCGGGACACAACCTACGAGCAGTACTTC. V is TRBV28 and J is TRBJ2-7; the D gene is possibly TRBD1 (6 bases). This CDR3 region has 14 residues. Germline assignment: CDR1 MDHEN and CDR2 SYDVKM. V was trimmed by 5 bases and J by 2 bases, leaving 13 bases between them.

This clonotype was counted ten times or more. This CDR3 reads CASSTGGPNEKLFF. The DNA for the CDR3 is TGTGCCAGCAGTACAGGGGGTCCTAATGAAAAACTGTTTTTT. The rearrangement links TRBV2 to TRBJ1-4, with 8 bases identical to TRBD1. V shed 5 bases, J shed 3 bases, and the junction held 2 bases outside the gene matches. Per the germline V gene, CDR1 is SNHLY and CDR2 is FYNNEI. This CDR3 is 14 amino acids long.

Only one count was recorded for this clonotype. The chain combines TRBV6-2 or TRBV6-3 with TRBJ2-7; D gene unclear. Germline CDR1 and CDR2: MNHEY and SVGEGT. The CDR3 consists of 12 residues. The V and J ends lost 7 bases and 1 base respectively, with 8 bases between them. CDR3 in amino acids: CASTQGSYEQYF. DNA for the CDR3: TGTGCCAGCACCCAAGGGTCCTACGAGCAGTACTTC.

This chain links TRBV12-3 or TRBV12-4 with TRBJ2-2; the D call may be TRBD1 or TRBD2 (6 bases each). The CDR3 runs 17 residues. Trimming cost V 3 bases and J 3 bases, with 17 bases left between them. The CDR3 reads CASSLGLPRGDTGELFF. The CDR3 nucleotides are TGTGCCAGCAGTTTGGGGCTACCTAGGGGGGACACCGGGGAGCTGTTTTTT.

This CDR3 is CSVVGTEAFF. The CDR3 nucleotides are TGCAGCGTTGTAGGCACTGAAGCTTTCTTT. The chain combines TRBV29-1 with TRBJ1-1, with D hard to call. The CDR3 contains 10 residues. CDR1 and CDR2 (germline): SQVTM, ANQGSEA. V lost 4 bases and J 4 bases, leaving 4 bases between the germline ends.

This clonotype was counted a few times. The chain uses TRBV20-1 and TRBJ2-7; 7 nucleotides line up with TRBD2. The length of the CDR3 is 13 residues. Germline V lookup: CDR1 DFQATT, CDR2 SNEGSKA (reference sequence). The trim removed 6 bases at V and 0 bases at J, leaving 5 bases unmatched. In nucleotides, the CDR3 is TGCAGTGCGTTACGGACTAGCTCCTACGAGCAGTACTTC. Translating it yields CSALRTSSYEQYF.

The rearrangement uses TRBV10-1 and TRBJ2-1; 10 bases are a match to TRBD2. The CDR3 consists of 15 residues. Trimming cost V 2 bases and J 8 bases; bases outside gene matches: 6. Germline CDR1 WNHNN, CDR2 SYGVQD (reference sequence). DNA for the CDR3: TGCGCCAGCAGTGAGCCACTAGCGGGGTTGGATGAGCAGTTCTTC. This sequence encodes CASSEPLAGLDEQFF.

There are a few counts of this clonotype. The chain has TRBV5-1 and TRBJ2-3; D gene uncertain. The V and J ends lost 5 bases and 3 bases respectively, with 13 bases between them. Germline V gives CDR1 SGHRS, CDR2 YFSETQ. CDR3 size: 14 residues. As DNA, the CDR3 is TGCGCCAGCAGGAGGTTCACCGGGACAGATACGCAGTATTTT. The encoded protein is CASRRFTGTDTQYF.

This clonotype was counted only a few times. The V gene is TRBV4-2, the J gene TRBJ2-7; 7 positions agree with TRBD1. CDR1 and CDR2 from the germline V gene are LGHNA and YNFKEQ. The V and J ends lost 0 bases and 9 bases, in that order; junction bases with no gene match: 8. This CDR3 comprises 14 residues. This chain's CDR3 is CASSQDRRDRRQYF. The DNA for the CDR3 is TGTGCCAGCAGCCAAGATCGCCGGGACAGAAGGCAGTACTTC.

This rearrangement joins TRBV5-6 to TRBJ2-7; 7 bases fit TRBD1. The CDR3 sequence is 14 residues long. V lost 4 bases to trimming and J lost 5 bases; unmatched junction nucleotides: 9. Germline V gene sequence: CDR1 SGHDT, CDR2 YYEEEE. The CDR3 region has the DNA TGTGCCAGCAGCAGGGAGACAGGGTTCAACGAGCAGTACTTC. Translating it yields CASSRETGFNEQYF.

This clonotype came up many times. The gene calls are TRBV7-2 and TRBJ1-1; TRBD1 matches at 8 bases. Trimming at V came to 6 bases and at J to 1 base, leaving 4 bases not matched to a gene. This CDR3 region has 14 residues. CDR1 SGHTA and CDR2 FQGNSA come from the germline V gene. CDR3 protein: CASSLDRANTEAFF. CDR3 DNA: TGTGCCAGCAGTCTGGACAGGGCGAACACTGAAGCTTTCTTT.

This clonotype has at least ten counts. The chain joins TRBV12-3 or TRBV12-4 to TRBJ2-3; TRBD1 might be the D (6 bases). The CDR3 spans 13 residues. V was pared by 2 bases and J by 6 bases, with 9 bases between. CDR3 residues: CASSLQGWDTQYF. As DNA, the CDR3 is TGTGCCAGCAGTTTACAGGGGTGGGATACGCAGTATTTT.

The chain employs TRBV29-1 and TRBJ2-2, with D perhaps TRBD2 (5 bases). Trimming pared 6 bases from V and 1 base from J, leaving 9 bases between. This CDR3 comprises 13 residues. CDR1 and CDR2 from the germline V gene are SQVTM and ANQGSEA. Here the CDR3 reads CSVRGQNTGELFF. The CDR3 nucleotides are TGCAGCGTCCGAGGGCAGAACACCGGGGAGCTGTTTTTT.